Listed below are T cell receptor beta chains from one sample, sequenced in a study of cytomegalovirus exposure and HLA in healthy donors. Here immunoSEQ multiplex PCR was the method, and the copy in TCRdb shows in-frame clones only, minus some. The sample includes 90,000 to 100,000 clones, roughly 81% of them seen just once. Sequencing input: PBMCs. Receptors originate from a man aged 35-49 years in good health and CMV-seronegative. Each CDR3 is given with its conserved first and last residue.

j_call v_call cdr3_aa
TRBJ2-7 TRBV27 CASSFGVRGYEQYF
TRBJ1-1 TRBV6-6 CASRAEAEAFF
NA TRBV10-2 CASSPTYEQYF
TRBJ2-7 TRBV7-8 CASSIQGAEYEQYF
TRBJ2-7 TRBV6-5 CASTRDGSSYEQYF
TRBJ2-7 TRBV18 CASSGTGNEQYF
TRBJ2-1 TRBV9 CASSPRFLGGEQFF
TRBJ2-1 TRBV27 CASSLFLGIGQNEQFF
TRBJ1-5 TRBV28 CASSLNSQPQHF
TRBJ1-1 TRBV27 CASSSFAGGTEAFF
TRBJ2-1 TRBV5-1 CASSLGGEYNEQFF
TRBJ1-2 TRBV28 CASSLFLRTGTGGGYTF
TRBJ1-1 TRBV5-1 CASSPGWGQASEAFF
TRBJ2-7 TRBV5-1 CASSFGRAYEQYF
TRBJ2-7 TRBV5-5 CASSLRTNYEQYF
TRBJ1-1 TRBV7-2 CASSLGRQMNTEAFF
TRBJ1-2 TRBV5-6 CASSPGGAGTGPLIYGYTF
TRBJ2-2 TRBV10-3 CAINPGHQNTGELFF
TRBJ1-1 TRBV29-1 CSVAAGQAEAFF
TRBJ2-1 TRBV7-2 CASSSGEGRGGDNEQFF
TRBJ1-2 TRBV7-2 CASSSQGNYGYTF
TRBJ1-2 TRBV7-9 CASEAWGGYTF
TRBJ1-2 TRBV7-9 CASSSQINYGYTF
TRBJ1-2 TRBV7-2 CASSLDSARGNYGYTF
TRBJ2-3 TRBV6-5 CASSWGRADTQYF
TRBJ1-1 TRBV5-5 CASSFRQHDILNTEAFF
TRBJ2-2 TRBV10-3 CAIRGTSGTMNTGELFF
TRBJ2-3 TRBV19 CASSTRGTDTQYF
TRBJ2-5 TRBV7-8 CASRFNRRQETQYF
TRBJ1-5 TRBV6-5 CASRRDRDSNQPQHF
TRBJ2-7 TRBV5-1 CASSPKKLAGGPGEQYF
TRBJ1-3 TRBV27 CASRERTGLNTIYF
TRBJ2-5 TRBV6-5 CASSYTGTGVETQYF
TRBJ2-4 TRBV5-1 CASSFAGDRGNIQYF
TRBJ2-1 TRBV2 CASTQVSYNEQFF
TRBJ1-2 TRBV19 CASSILDRGSGYTF
TRBJ2-7 TRBV30 CAWLFVARGYEQYF
TRBJ2-1 TRBV9 CASGREQFF
TRBJ2-2 TRBV6-5 CASSYLRVGSTGELFF
TRBJ1-6 TRBV5-8 CASSFVAVYNSPLHF
TRBJ2-1 TRBV4-1 CASSQVAQGGRGEQFF